This T cell receptor beta chain was profiled in a study of T cell responses to AZD1222 COVID-19 vaccine. With regard to this clone: Its antigen is not identified.

Study findings and constraints: Among the donors, most were white British and more were female, and clonal diversity was possibly underestimated. Across the whole spike, CD4 TCRs peaked at regions 160-218 and 743-854. It was only after the peak T cell response that any repertoires were sampled.

Losses at the gene ends were 1 base for V and 6 bases for J; bases not matched to a gene: 10. In germline, CDR1 is LGHDT, CDR2 YNNKEL (reference sequence). This CDR3 is 17 amino acids long. The data were produced by immunoSEQ multiplex PCR, yet TCRdb's version contains in-frame clones alone and is incomplete. The table lists 130,000 to 150,000 clones, approximately 86% of them singletons, with about 5.4% in the top ten. The chain has TRBV3-1 (or the pseudogene TRBV3-2) and TRBJ2-1; 9 bases match TRBD1. The receptor was derived from an adult who received the MenACWY meningococcal vaccine as a control. The source material was peripheral blood, sampled 28 days after the second dose of the MenACWY control vaccine. CDR3 sequence reads: CASSQGFRTGVGNEQFF. In DNA, the CDR3 is TGTGCCAGCAGCCAAGGTTTCCGGACAGGGGTTGGCAATGAGCAGTTCTTC.